This is a list of T cell receptor beta chains from one sample in a study of identical twins. In TCRdb, the 5' RACE reads were re-called with MiXCR into one record per CDR3 protein. The sample includes about 720,000 distinct CDR3 sequences, roughly 20% of them seen just once. These data also featured in a second study, about T cells expressing NK-cell markers.

The sequencing sample was made of PBMCs. These receptor sequences come from a woman younger than 35 in good health. Each CDR3 is given with its conserved first and last residue. Fields, in order: D gene, clone size, V gene, J gene, CDR3 protein, CDR3 DNA. The D gene is left open where the match is weak. The size of a clone is reported for some rows only, either as once, few or many, or as a class for expanded clones.

D gene: NA
clone size: NA
V gene: TRBV12-3/TRBV12-4
J gene: TRBJ2-1
CDR3 protein: CASSLPGTTGGNEQFF
CDR3 DNA: TGTGCCAGCAGTCTTCCCGGGACCACAGGAGGCAATGAGCAGTTCTTC

D gene: NA
clone size: NA
V gene: TRBV6-1
J gene: TRBJ1-1
CDR3 protein: CASSEYGEAFF
CDR3 DNA: TGTGCCAGCAGTGAATACGGTGAAGCTTTCTTT

D gene: NA
clone size: few
V gene: TRBV5-6
J gene: TRBJ2-3
CDR3 protein: CASSVGDSTDTQYF
CDR3 DNA: TGTGCCAGCAGCGTAGGTGACAGCACAGATACGCAGTATTTT

D gene: TRBD2
clone size: NA
V gene: TRBV3-1
J gene: TRBJ2-5
CDR3 protein: CASSQLAGDETQYF
CDR3 DNA: TGTGCCAGCAGCCAGTTAGCGGGGGATGAGACCCAGTACTTC

D gene: TRBD1
clone size: NA
V gene: TRBV27
J gene: TRBJ2-7
CDR3 protein: CASSFLTGTGAYEQYF
CDR3 DNA: TGTGCCAGCAGTTTCTTGACCGGGACAGGGGCCTACGAGCAGTACTTC

D gene: TRBD2
clone size: NA
V gene: TRBV27
J gene: TRBJ2-1
CDR3 protein: CASSPSSGDFSYNEQFF
CDR3 DNA: TGTGCCAGCAGCCCATCTAGCGGAGATTTCTCCTACAATGAGCAGTTCTTC

D gene: TRBD2
clone size: NA
V gene: TRBV13
J gene: TRBJ2-7
CDR3 protein: CASSPELAGEAYEQYF
CDR3 DNA: TGTGCCAGCAGCCCCGAACTAGCGGGAGAAGCCTACGAGCAGTACTTC

D gene: NA
clone size: few
V gene: TRBV30
J gene: TRBJ2-1
CDR3 protein: CACLRGYEQFF
CDR3 DNA: TGTGCCTGCCTACGTGGCTATGAGCAGTTCTTC

D gene: NA
clone size: many
V gene: TRBV20-1
J gene: TRBJ2-1
CDR3 protein: CSAARAYEQFF
CDR3 DNA: TGCAGTGCTGCCCGGGCCTATGAGCAGTTCTTC

D gene: TRBD1
clone size: few
V gene: TRBV7-2
J gene: TRBJ1-2
CDR3 protein: CASSPTGWLGYTF
CDR3 DNA: TGTGCCAGCAGCCCGACAGGGTGGCTTGGCTACACCTTC

D gene: NA
clone size: NA
V gene: TRBV5-1
J gene: TRBJ2-5
CDR3 protein: CASSLEYVNQETQYF
CDR3 DNA: TGCGCCAGCAGCTTGGAGTATGTCAACCAAGAGACCCAGTACTTC

D gene: NA
clone size: NA
V gene: TRBV29-1
J gene: TRBJ2-3
CDR3 protein: CSVGRLGHNRAFTDTQYF
CDR3 DNA: TGCAGCGTTGGACGCTTGGGACATAACCGTGCTTTTACTGATACGCAGTATTTT

D gene: TRBD2
clone size: NA
V gene: TRBV6-5
J gene: TRBJ2-7
CDR3 protein: CASSSPGRTYEQYF
CDR3 DNA: TGTGCCAGCAGTTCCCCCGGGAGGACTTACGAGCAGTACTTC

D gene: NA
clone size: NA
V gene: TRBV20-1
J gene: TRBJ1-2
CDR3 protein: CSALQGGNGYTF
CDR3 DNA: TGCAGTGCCCTACAGGGTGGGAATGGCTACACCTTC

D gene: NA
clone size: few
V gene: TRBV7-2
J gene: TRBJ2-7
CDR3 protein: CASSLRTVYSYEQYF
CDR3 DNA: TGTGCCAGCAGCTTAAGAACAGTTTACTCCTACGAGCAGTACTTC

D gene: TRBD1
clone size: few
V gene: TRBV7-2
J gene: TRBJ2-1
CDR3 protein: CASSRGQVGGEQFF
CDR3 DNA: TGTGCCAGCAGCCGGGGACAGGTCGGGGGTGAGCAGTTCTTC

D gene: NA
clone size: NA
V gene: TRBV12-3/TRBV12-4
J gene: TRBJ2-1
CDR3 protein: CASSLSSFHEQFF
CDR3 DNA: TGTGCCAGCAGTTTGAGCAGTTTCCATGAGCAGTTCTTC

D gene: NA
clone size: NA
V gene: TRBV7-3
J gene: TRBJ2-3
CDR3 protein: CASSRLGPDTQYF
CDR3 DNA: TGTGCCAGCAGCCGCCTTGGTCCAGATACGCAGTATTTT

D gene: TRBD1
clone size: few
V gene: TRBV12-3/TRBV12-4
J gene: TRBJ2-7
CDR3 protein: CASSADHRGWAYEQYF
CDR3 DNA: TGTGCCAGCAGTGCCGACCACAGGGGATGGGCCTACGAGCAGTACTTC

D gene: NA
clone size: NA
V gene: TRBV7-8
J gene: TRBJ2-3
CDR3 protein: CASSPNYDAQYF
CDR3 DNA: TGTGCCAGCAGTCCTAACTACGACGCGCAGTATTTT

D gene: NA
clone size: NA
V gene: TRBV11-2
J gene: TRBJ2-1
CDR3 protein: CASWGMSDNEQFF
CDR3 DNA: TGTGCCAGTTGGGGTATGTCTGACAATGAGCAGTTCTTC

D gene: TRBD2
clone size: few
V gene: TRBV15
J gene: TRBJ2-1
CDR3 protein: CATRCGSGAEYNEQFF
CDR3 DNA: TGTGCCACCAGGTGCGGGAGCGGAGCAGAATACAATGAGCAGTTCTTC

D gene: NA
clone size: many
V gene: TRBV20-1
J gene: TRBJ2-5
CDR3 protein: CSARDPSGSKETQYF
CDR3 DNA: TGCAGTGCTAGAGATCCGAGCGGCTCGAAAGAGACCCAGTACTTC

D gene: NA
clone size: few
V gene: TRBV20-1
J gene: TRBJ1-2
CDR3 protein: CSARDLLGGLEGYTF
CDR3 DNA: TGCAGTGCTAGAGATCTCCTTGGGGGATTAGAGGGCTACACCTTC

D gene: NA
clone size: NA
V gene: TRBV7-8
J gene: TRBJ2-1
CDR3 protein: CASSLDHFGALYNEQFF
CDR3 DNA: TGTGCCAGCAGCTTAGATCACTTCGGGGCACTGTACAATGAGCAGTTCTTC

D gene: NA
clone size: NA
V gene: TRBV7-9
J gene: TRBJ2-7
CDR3 protein: CASSPNGGVYEQYF
CDR3 DNA: TGTGCCAGCAGCCCCAATGGGGGCGTCTACGAGCAGTACTTC

D gene: TRBD2
clone size: NA
V gene: TRBV2
J gene: TRBJ2-7
CDR3 protein: CASKPGTSLYEQYF
CDR3 DNA: TGTGCCAGCAAACCCGGGACTAGCTTGTACGAGCAGTACTTC

D gene: TRBD2
clone size: few
V gene: TRBV5-1
J gene: TRBJ2-3
CDR3 protein: CASSFGLAGGSDTQYF
CDR3 DNA: TGCGCCAGCAGCTTCGGACTAGCGGGAGGGTCAGATACGCAGTATTTT

D gene: NA
clone size: NA
V gene: TRBV7-2
J gene: TRBJ2-5
CDR3 protein: CASSLVPTSPQYF
CDR3 DNA: TGTGCCAGCAGCTTAGTCCCCACTAGCCCCCAGTACTTC

D gene: NA
clone size: few
V gene: TRBV9
J gene: TRBJ2-3
CDR3 protein: CASSVDRGEDTQYF
CDR3 DNA: TGTGCCAGCAGCGTAGATAGGGGAGAAGATACGCAGTATTTT

D gene: NA
clone size: NA
V gene: TRBV25-1
J gene: TRBJ1-2
CDR3 protein: CASSRLGGGGYTF
CDR3 DNA: TGTGCCAGCAGTAGACTTGGGGGGGGTGGCTACACCTTC

D gene: NA
clone size: few
V gene: TRBV7-2
J gene: TRBJ2-1
CDR3 protein: CASSPTAGYSYNEQFF
CDR3 DNA: TGTGCCAGCAGCCCGACCGCGGGATACTCCTACAATGAGCAGTTCTTC

D gene: TRBD1
clone size: once
V gene: TRBV29-1
J gene: TRBJ2-3
CDR3 protein: CSVSGTGTDTQYF
CDR3 DNA: TGCAGCGTTTCCGGGACAGGGACAGATACGCAGTATTTT

D gene: NA
clone size: NA
V gene: TRBV12-3/TRBV12-4
J gene: TRBJ2-7
CDR3 protein: CASSIGNEQYF
CDR3 DNA: TGTGCCAGCAGTATCGGTAACGAGCAGTACTTC

D gene: NA
clone size: NA
V gene: TRBV15
J gene: TRBJ2-2
CDR3 protein: CATSRGGRGQIGTGELFF
CDR3 DNA: TGTGCCACCAGCAGAGGAGGCAGGGGTCAAATTGGTACCGGGGAGCTGTTTTTT

D gene: NA
clone size: NA
V gene: TRBV9
J gene: TRBJ2-6
CDR3 protein: CASSVDGVPGANVLTF
CDR3 DNA: TGTGCCAGCAGCGTAGATGGGGTCCCTGGGGCCAACGTCCTGACTTTC

D gene: NA
clone size: NA
V gene: TRBV3-1
J gene: TRBJ2-7
CDR3 protein: CASSKSDEQYF
CDR3 DNA: TGTGCCAGCAGCAAATCTGACGAGCAGTACTTC

D gene: TRBD1
clone size: NA
V gene: TRBV25-1
J gene: TRBJ2-7
CDR3 protein: CASSEWSIDRGPEQYF
CDR3 DNA: TGTGCCAGCAGTGAATGGTCAATCGACAGGGGGCCCGAGCAGTACTTC

D gene: NA
clone size: NA
V gene: TRBV12-3/TRBV12-4
J gene: TRBJ1-1
CDR3 protein: CATRRENTEAFF
CDR3 DNA: TGTGCCACCCGTCGGGAGAACACTGAAGCTTTCTTT

D gene: TRBD1
clone size: few
V gene: TRBV10-3
J gene: TRBJ2-5
CDR3 protein: CAIRGDRGQETQYF
CDR3 DNA: TGTGCCATCAGGGGAGACAGGGGCCAAGAGACCCAGTACTTC

D gene: TRBD2
clone size: few
V gene: TRBV5-5
J gene: TRBJ2-1
CDR3 protein: CASSSGRTSGNEQFF
CDR3 DNA: TGTGCCAGCAGCTCCGGGAGGACCTCTGGGAATGAGCAGTTCTTC